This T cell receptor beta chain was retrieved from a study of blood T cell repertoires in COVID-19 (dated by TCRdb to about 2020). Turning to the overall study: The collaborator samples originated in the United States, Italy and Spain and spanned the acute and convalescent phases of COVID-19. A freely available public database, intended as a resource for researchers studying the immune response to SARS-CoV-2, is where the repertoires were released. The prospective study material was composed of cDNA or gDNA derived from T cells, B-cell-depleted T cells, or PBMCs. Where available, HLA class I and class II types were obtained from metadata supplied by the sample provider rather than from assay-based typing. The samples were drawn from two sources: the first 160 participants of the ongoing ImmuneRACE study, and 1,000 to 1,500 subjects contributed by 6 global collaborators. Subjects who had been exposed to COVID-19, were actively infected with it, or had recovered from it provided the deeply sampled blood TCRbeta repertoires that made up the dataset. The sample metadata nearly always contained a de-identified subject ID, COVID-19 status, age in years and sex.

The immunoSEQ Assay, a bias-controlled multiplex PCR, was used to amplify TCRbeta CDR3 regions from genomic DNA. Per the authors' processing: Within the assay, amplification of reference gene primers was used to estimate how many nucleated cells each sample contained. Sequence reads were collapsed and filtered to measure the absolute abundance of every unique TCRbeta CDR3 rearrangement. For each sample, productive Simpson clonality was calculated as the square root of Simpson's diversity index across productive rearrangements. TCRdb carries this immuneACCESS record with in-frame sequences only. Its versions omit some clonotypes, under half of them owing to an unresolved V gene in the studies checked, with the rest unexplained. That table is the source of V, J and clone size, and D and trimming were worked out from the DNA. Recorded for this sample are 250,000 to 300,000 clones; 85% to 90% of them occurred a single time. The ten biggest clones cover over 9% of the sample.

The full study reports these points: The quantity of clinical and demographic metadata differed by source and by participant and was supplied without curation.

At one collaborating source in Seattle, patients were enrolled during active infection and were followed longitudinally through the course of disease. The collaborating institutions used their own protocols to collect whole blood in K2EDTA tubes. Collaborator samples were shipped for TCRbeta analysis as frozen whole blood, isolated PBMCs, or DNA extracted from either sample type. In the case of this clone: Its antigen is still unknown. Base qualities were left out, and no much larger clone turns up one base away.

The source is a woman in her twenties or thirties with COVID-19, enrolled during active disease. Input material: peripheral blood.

The DNA is TGCGCCAGCAGCTCCCAGACTAGCGGGAGGGCCTACGAGCAGTACTTC. The resulting protein is CASSSQTSGRAYEQYF. The rearrangement combines TRBV5-1 with TRBJ2-7; 14 bases in the middle match TRBD2. Germline trimming amounts to 3 bases on V and 2 bases on J, with 4 as the count of junction bases outside the gene matches. The CDR3, cysteine through phenylalanine, is 16 amino acids long. Only the CDR3 part of the read is kept: 48 bases, read in frame from the first base. Per the germline V gene, SGHRS is the CDR1 and YFSETQ is the CDR2.